This T cell receptor beta chain was profiled in a study of T-cell reconstitution after alpha-beta-depleted transplantation in children. Points from the study as a whole: The main origin of T-cell counts and diversity one year after transplant was newly produced T cells. There were some patients whose high TCRbeta diversity at day 60 came from surviving recipient T cells and thymic progenitors. Reports say that about two months after transplant, the alpha-beta T cells came out of several hundred graft clones that had expanded.

Unique molecular identifiers were built into the TCRbeta library. TCRdb re-called the PCR reads with MiXCR, one entry per CDR3 protein. This sample has around 490,000 distinct CDR3 sequences, with around 10% found just once. J was trimmed by 4 bases and V by 3 bases; bases with no gene match: 4. Germline V gene sequence: CDR1 DFQATT, CDR2 SNEGSKA (reference sequence). CDR3 length: 13 residues. The table lists this clonotype with many counts. Its cognate antigen is unknown. J is TRBJ2-7 and V is TRBV20-1; 9 bases map to TRBD1. The clonotype comes from a female patient between 2 and 15 years old who had a stem cell transplant for aplastic anemia, so the T cells may come from the graft donor. The sample was PBMCs, mostly from graft donor cells, taken 180 days after TCRalphabeta/CD19-depleted stem cell transplant. The CDR3 loop reads CSASRDRAYEQYF. The CDR3 DNA reads TGCAGTGCTAGCCGGGACAGGGCTTACGAGCAGTACTTC.